The 27 T cell receptor beta chains below come from one sample, sequenced in a study of shared clonotypes between healthy human individuals. Profiled with immunoSEQ multiplex PCR; TCRdb holds only in-frame clones, not every one. The table lists some 1,400,000 clones, roughly 97% of them singletons. The sample taken for sequencing was naive CD4+ T cells sorted from blood. The subset denotes: CD45RA+ positively selected. These TCRs come from a man aged 25-45 years in good health.

Concerning this clone: The same CDR3 also results from other DNA sequences found in this sample. The CDR3 nucleotides are TGTGCCAGCAGTGGATCTAGCCAAGAGACCCAGTACTTC. Translated, it gives CASSGSSQETQYF. The chain couples TRBV2 to TRBJ2-5; D unresolved. Trimming cost V 4 bases and J 1 base, with 7 bases left between them. This CDR3 spans 13 amino acids. Germline loops: CDR1 SNHLY, CDR2 FYNNEI.

This sequence joins TRBV5-8 and TRBJ2-3, with D perhaps TRBD1 or TRBD2 (6 bases each). The CDR3 consists of 16 residues. The V end was cut by 6 bases, the J end by 3 bases, with 20 bases between. CDR1 and CDR2 (germline): SGHTS, YDEGEE. The CDR3, as DNA: TGTGCCAGCAACCGAAGGACGGGGGCGCCGACAGATACGCAGTATTTT. Its protein is CASNRRTGAPTDTQYF.

The chain has TRBV4-3 and TRBJ2-3, with D tentatively TRBD2 (7 bases). V lost 3 bases and J 0 bases, leaving 25 bases between the germline ends. CDR3 size: 20 residues. CDR1 is LGHNA, CDR2 YSLEER, per germline. The CDR3 loop is CASSQVGGGGGVTSTDTQYF. As DNA, the CDR3 is TGCGCCAGCAGCCAGGTTGGCGGGGGCGGAGGAGTCACTAGCACAGATACGCAGTATTTT.

The rearrangement uses TRBV5-1 and TRBJ1-4; TRBD1 aligns across 9 bases. The CDR3 spans 14 residues. The germline V gene has CDR1 SGHRS and CDR2 YFSETQ. Trimming at V came to 4 bases and at J to 8 bases, leaving 6 bases not matched to a gene. The CDR3 nucleotides read TGCGCCAGCAGCGGGACAGGGTATGGAGAAAAACTGTTTTTT. It translates to CASSGTGYGEKLFF. The entire variable domain, with the rest obtained from reference TRBV5-1 and TRBJ1-4, is as follows: KAGVTQTPRYLIKTRGQQVTLSCSPISGHRSVSWYQQTPGQGLQFLFEYFSETQRNKGNFPGRFSGRQFSNSRSEMNVSTLELGDSALYLCASSGTGYGEKLFFGSGTQLSVL.

This clone is a singleton in its sample. The rearrangement uses TRBV10-3 and TRBJ2-1; D gene uncertain. The V gene's germline CDR1 is ENHRY and CDR2 SYGVKD. The CDR3 runs to 12 residues. Trimming removed 4 bases from V and 5 bases from J, with 6 bases in between. CDR3: CAISAVHNEQFF. The CDR3, as DNA: TGTGCCATCAGTGCCGTCCACAATGAGCAGTTCTTC.

The CDR3 DNA sequence: TGTGCCAGCAGCCAATCGGGGGAAGAGTTCTTC. Protein: CASSQSGEEFF. The chain employs TRBV14 and TRBJ2-1; D possibly corresponds to TRBD2 (6 bases). Trimming pared 2 bases from V and 14 bases from J, leaving 10 bases between. CDR1 and CDR2 (germline): SGHDN, FVKESK. The CDR3 covers 11 residues. Drawing the rest from reference TRBV14 and TRBJ2-1, the complete variable domain is EAGVTQFPSHSVIEKGQTVTLRCDPISGHDNLYWYRRVMGKEIKFLLHFVKESKQDESGMPNNRFLAERTGGTYSTLKVQPAELEDSGVYFCASSQSGEEFFGPGTRLTVL.

The chain recombines TRBV4-3 with TRBJ2-3; D is unresolved. The germline V gene has CDR1 LGHNA and CDR2 YSLEER. V shed 2 bases and J shed 3 bases, with 6 bases lying between them. This CDR3 has 13 amino acids. CDR3 in amino acids: CASSQLLTDTQYF. CDR3 DNA: TGCGCCAGCAGCCAACTCTTGACAGATACGCAGTATTTT.

This chain connects TRBV10-2 to TRBJ2-1; D is perhaps TRBD2 (5 bases). The CDR3 has 16 amino acids. Germline V gene lookup returns CDR1 WSHSY and CDR2 SAAADI. V was cut by 3 bases and J by 3 bases, with 15 bases left in between. The CDR3: CASSEITGSGYNEQFF. In nucleotides, the CDR3 is TGCGCCAGCAGTGAAATTACGGGGAGCGGCTACAATGAGCAGTTCTTC.

The V and J genes are TRBV5-1 and TRBJ1-4; 7 nucleotides agree with TRBD1. The CDR3 covers 16 residues. V dropped 4 bases and J dropped 4; count of bases not matched to a gene: 10. Germline-derived CDR1 and CDR2 are SGHRS and YFSETQ. The CDR3 DNA reads TGCGCCAGCAGCGTGATAGGACAGGCGGTTAATGAAAAACTGTTTTTT. It specifies CASSVIGQAVNEKLFF.

In the case of this clone: Other nucleotide sequences in the sample specify the same CDR3. The CDR3 sequence is CASSLRLAKNIQYF. CDR3 sequence (DNA): TGTGCCAGCAGCTTACGACTAGCCAAAAACATTCAGTACTTC. The chain links TRBV14 to TRBJ2-4; D unresolved. This CDR3 contains 14 residues. Trimming pared 5 bases from V and 0 bases from J, leaving 8 bases between. CDR1 SGHDN and CDR2 FVKESK come from the germline V gene.

The V gene is TRBV28, the J gene TRBJ2-7; the match to TRBD1 covers 10 bases. Germline CDR1 is MDHEN and CDR2 is SYDVKM. The CDR3 extends over 16 amino acids. The V and J ends lost 8 bases and 4 bases, in that order; junction bases with no gene match: 14. CDR3 loop: CASQQPRGQGIYEQYF. CDR3 bases: TGTGCCAGCCAACAGCCTAGGGGACAGGGGATTTACGAGCAGTACTTC.

CDR3 DNA: TGTGCCAGCAGTGGAAGGCAGGGTAACACTGAAGCTTTCTTT. This codes for CASSGRQGNTEAFF. V gene TRBV6-1 combines with J gene TRBJ1-1; TRBD1 might be the D (5 bases). V gave up 4 bases and J gave up 2 bases, with 11 bases separating them. The CDR3 consists of 14 residues. Germline V gene lookup returns CDR1 MNHNS and CDR2 SASEGT.

A single count supports this clone. V and J are TRBV29-1 and TRBJ2-5, with D unresolved. The germline CDR1 and CDR2 sequences are SQVTM and ANQGSEA. Trimming pared 6 bases from V and 5 bases from J, leaving 13 bases between. The CDR3 spans 12 residues. CDR3 in amino acids: CSVTEARETQYF. Written as DNA, the CDR3 is TGCAGCGTCACAGAGGCTCGGGAGACCCAGTACTTC.

This chain connects TRBV5-1 to TRBJ2-1; TRBD2 matches 15 bases. With 3 bases clipped from V and 6 bases from J, the junction kept 1 base outside the gene matches. The CDR3 extends over 15 amino acids. The germline V gene has CDR1 SGHRS and CDR2 YFSETQ. CDR3 nucleotides: TGCGCCAGCAGCTGGGGACTAGCGGGAGGCAATGAGCAGTTCTTC. Amino acid sequence: CASSWGLAGGNEQFF.

The chain has TRBV27 and TRBJ2-2; no clear D gene. The CDR3 covers 16 residues. Germline CDR1 and CDR2: MNHEY and SMNVEV (reference sequence). Trimming took off 7 bases at V and 1 base at J, with 16 bases between the two ends. CDR3 loop: CASTQFPGRNTGELFF. In DNA, the CDR3 is TGTGCCAGCACCCAGTTCCCAGGCCGGAACACCGGGGAGCTGTTTTTT.

V and J are TRBV5-1 and TRBJ2-7; 10 bases are shared with TRBD1. Germline CDR1 is SGHRS and CDR2 is YFSETQ. The trim removed 6 bases at V and 2 bases at J, leaving 11 bases unmatched. The CDR3 spans 16 residues. The CDR3 loop is CASKLAPGTGAYEQYF. DNA for the CDR3: TGCGCCAGCAAGCTTGCCCCCGGGACAGGGGCCTACGAGCAGTACTTC.

V is TRBV4-1 and J is TRBJ2-1, with D uncertain. The CDR3 totals 14 residues. With 0 bases removed from V and 9 bases from J, the gap between germline ends came to 12 bases. Per germline, CDR1 MGHRA and CDR2 YSYEKL. CDR3 loop: CASSQEGLWGEQFF. CDR3 bases: TGCGCCAGCAGCCAAGAGGGGTTGTGGGGTGAGCAGTTCTTC.

V and J are TRBV7-9 and TRBJ2-7, with 7 bases matching TRBD2. CDR1 and CDR2 (germline): SEHNR, FQNEAQ (reference sequence). The CDR3 extends over 15 amino acids. After removal of 7 bases from V and 6 bases from J, the junction contained 15 bases not matched to a gene. CDR3 nucleotides: TGTGCCAGCATGCCCCTTAGCGGGCCCTTCGGCGAGCAGTACTTC. Its protein is CASMPLSGPFGEQYF.

Remarks on this clone: Other DNA sequences of this sample code for an identical CDR3. The chain carries TRBV5-1 and TRBJ2-5, with D perhaps TRBD1 (5 bases). Per germline, CDR1 SGHRS and CDR2 YFSETQ. This CDR3 has 14 amino acids. The V end lost 4 bases, the J end lost 2 bases, and 12 bases lay between the germline ends. Here the CDR3 reads CASSLSRQQETQYF. The CDR3 DNA follows: TGCGCCAGCAGCCTATCCCGACAGCAAGAGACCCAGTACTTC. Complete variable domain (other parts from reference TRBV5-1 and TRBJ2-5): KAGVTQTPRYLIKTRGQQVTLSCSPISGHRSVSWYQQTPGQGLQFLFEYFSETQRNKGNFPGRFSGRQFSNSRSEMNVSTLELGDSALYLCASSLSRQQETQYFGPGTRLLVL.

The gene calls are TRBV5-1 and TRBJ1-5; the D gene is possibly TRBD1 (6 bases). CDR1 is SGHRS, CDR2 YFSETQ, per germline. The V gene lost 0 bases and the J gene lost 2 bases, with 9 bases spanning the gap. This CDR3 has 15 amino acids. This CDR3 reads CASSLETGRNQPQHF. As DNA, the CDR3 is TGCGCCAGCAGCTTGGAAACAGGGCGCAATCAGCCCCAGCATTTT.

The rearrangement uses TRBV4-3 and TRBJ2-2; D remains ambiguous. Germline CDR1 reads LGHNA; CDR2 reads YSLEER. The germline V and J ends were trimmed by 3 bases and 7 bases, with 9 bases remaining between them. There are 13 residues in the CDR3. This chain's CDR3 is CASSQLSGGELFF. The CDR3 coding sequence is TGCGCCAGCAGCCAGCTCTCTGGCGGGGAGCTGTTTTTT.

This chain connects TRBV4-3 to TRBJ2-7; 11 nucleotides line up with TRBD1. The CDR3 runs to 16 residues. V dropped 0 bases and J dropped 4; count of bases not matched to a gene: 5. CDR1 LGHNA and CDR2 YSLEER come from the germline V gene. The chain's CDR3 is CASSQDGGTGGYEQYF. The CDR3 nucleotides read TGCGCCAGCAGCCAAGATGGGGGGACAGGGGGATACGAGCAGTACTTC.

V gene TRBV5-4 combines with J gene TRBJ1-1; no clear D gene. V gave up 2 bases and J gave up 1 base, with 9 bases separating them. The CDR3 length is 14 residues. Germline V gene sequence: CDR1 SGHNT, CDR2 YYREEE (reference sequence). DNA for the CDR3: TGTGCCAGCAGCTTAACCAGGCAGAACACTGAAGCTTTCTTT. Translation: CASSLTRQNTEAFF.

J is TRBJ2-1 and V is TRBV2; the match to TRBD2 covers 7 bases. Trimming at V came to 7 bases and at J to 3 bases, leaving 0 bases not matched to a gene. CDR3 length: 12 residues. The germline gives CDR1 SNHLY, CDR2 FYNNEI. The CDR3 DNA follows: TGTGCCAGCACGGGGGGCTACAATGAGCAGTTCTTC. This codes for CASTGGYNEQFF.

V usage is TRBV2 and J usage is TRBJ1-5; D gene unclear. This CDR3 contains 16 residues. Germline V gene data show CDR1 as SNHLY and CDR2 as FYNNEI. V was pared by 5 bases and J by 0 bases, with 14 bases between. The CDR3 here is CASSWEMRNSNQPQHF. For the CDR3, the DNA is TGTGCCAGCAGTTGGGAAATGAGAAATAGCAATCAGCCCCAGCATTTT.

V and J are TRBV6-5 and TRBJ1-5; TRBD1 is a possible D gene (5 bases). This CDR3 region has 14 residues. Germline V gene sequence: CDR1 MNHEY, CDR2 SVGAGI. Trimming removed 6 bases from V and 6 bases from J, with 15 bases in between. CDR3 protein: CASRDTVDSQPQHF. In DNA form, the CDR3 reads TGTGCCAGCAGAGATACGGTTGACAGTCAGCCCCAGCATTTT.

The gene calls are TRBV6-4 and TRBJ2-1, with 7 bases fitting TRBD1. The CDR3 sequence is 13 residues long. Germline loops: CDR1 MRHNA, CDR2 SNTAGT. V dropped 7 bases and J dropped 5; count of bases not matched to a gene: 5. The CDR3 DNA is TGTGCCAGCAAAGCCGGGACAGACAATGAGCAGTTCTTC. It specifies CASKAGTDNEQFF.